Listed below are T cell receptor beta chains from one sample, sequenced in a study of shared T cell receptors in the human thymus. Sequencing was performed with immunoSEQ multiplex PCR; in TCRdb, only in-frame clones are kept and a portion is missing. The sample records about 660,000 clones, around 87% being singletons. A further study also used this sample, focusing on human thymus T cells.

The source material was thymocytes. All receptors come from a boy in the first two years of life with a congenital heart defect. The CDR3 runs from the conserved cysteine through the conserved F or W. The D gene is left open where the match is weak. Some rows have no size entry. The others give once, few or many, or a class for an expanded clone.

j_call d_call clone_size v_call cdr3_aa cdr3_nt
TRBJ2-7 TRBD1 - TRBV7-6 CASSLVGTGIWEQYF TGTGCCAGCAGCTTAGTTGGGACAGGGATTTGGGAGCAGTACTTC
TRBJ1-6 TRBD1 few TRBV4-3 CASSQESGRGPSPLHF TGCGCCAGCAGCCAAGAAAGTGGCAGGGGGCCTTCACCCCTCCACTTT
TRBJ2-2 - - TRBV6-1 CASLSGELFF TGTGCCAGCTTATCCGGGGAGCTGTTTTTT
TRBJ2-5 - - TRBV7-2 CASTPEPQETQYF TGTGCCAGCACCCCGGAGCCGCAAGAGACCCAGTACTTC
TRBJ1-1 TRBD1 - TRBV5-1 CASSNRGGTEAFF TGCGCCAGCAGCAACAGGGGAGGCACTGAAGCTTTCTTT
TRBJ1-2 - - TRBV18 CASSRPGRAGNYGYTF TGTGCCAGCTCACGACCCGGCAGGGCCGGAAACTATGGCTACACCTTC
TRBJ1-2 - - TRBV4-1 CASSHDRTGLDGYTF TGCGCCAGCAGCCACGACAGAACTGGGTTGGACGGCTACACCTTC
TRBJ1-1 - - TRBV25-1 CASSEYQGGAFF TGTGCCAGCAGTGAATATCAAGGGGGTGCTTTCTTT
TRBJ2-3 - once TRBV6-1 CASSDLKEFGSPSDTQYF TGTGCCAGCAGTGACCTGAAAGAGTTCGGGAGCCCTTCAGATACGCAGTATTTT
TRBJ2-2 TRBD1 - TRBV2 CASSLDRGTGELFF TGTGCCAGCAGTCTGGACAGGGGCACCGGGGAGCTGTTTTTT
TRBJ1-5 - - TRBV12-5 CASARGDQPQHF TGTGCTAGTGCCCGGGGGGATCAGCCCCAGCATTTT
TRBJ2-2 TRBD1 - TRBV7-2 CASSRTGTGELFF TGTGCCAGCAGCAGGACAGGGACCGGGGAGCTGTTTTTT
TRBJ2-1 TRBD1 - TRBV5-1 CASSLLIRTDRALYNEQFF TGCGCCAGCAGCTTACTCATTCGAACCGACAGGGCCCTATACAATGAGCAGTTCTTC
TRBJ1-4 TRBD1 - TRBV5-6 CASSVRDRGTNEKLFF TGTGCCAGCAGCGTCCGCGACAGGGGAACTAATGAAAAACTGTTTTTT
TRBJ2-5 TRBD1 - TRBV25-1 CATSGAGDRGDGGTQYF TGTGCCACCTCTGGGGCGGGCGACAGGGGCGATGGCGGGACCCAGTACTTC
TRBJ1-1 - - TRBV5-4 CASSFAGPRDTEAFF TGTGCCAGCAGCTTCGCGGGACCACGTGACACTGAAGCTTTCTTT
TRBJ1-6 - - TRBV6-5 CASSYSTGGADSPLHF TGTGCCAGCAGTTACTCGACGGGGGGCGCGGATTCACCCCTCCACTTT
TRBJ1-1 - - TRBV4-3 CASSQVGGRAEAFF TGCGCCAGCAGCCAAGTCGGGGGGCGGGCTGAAGCTTTCTTT
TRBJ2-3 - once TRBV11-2 CASSLDRQGPLAVADTQYF TGTGCCAGCAGCTTAGACCGGCAGGGCCCCCTCGCCGTGGCAGATACGCAGTATTTT
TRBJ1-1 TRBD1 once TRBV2 CARPGQGEAFF TGTGCCAGACCGGGACAGGGTGAAGCTTTCTTT
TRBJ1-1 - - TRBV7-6 CASSLRWGKGKNTEAFF TGTGCCAGCAGCCTCCGTTGGGGCAAAGGGAAGAACACTGAAGCTTTCTTT
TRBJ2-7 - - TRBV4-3 CASSHTRAPTYEQYF TGCGCCAGCAGCCATACGAGGGCTCCCACCTACGAGCAGTACTTC
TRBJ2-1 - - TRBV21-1 CASASGKSWFF TGTGCCAGCGCTAGCGGGAAGTCGTGGTTCTTC
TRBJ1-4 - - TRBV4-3 CASSQEAENEKLFF TGCGCCAGCAGCCAAGAAGCCGAAAATGAAAAACTGTTTTTT
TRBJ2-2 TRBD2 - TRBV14 CASSPPIAGAENTGELFF TGTGCCAGCAGCCCCCCGATAGCGGGGGCCGAGAACACCGGGGAGCTGTTTTTT
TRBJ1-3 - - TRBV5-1 CASSLEGLSSGNTIYF TGCGCCAGCAGCTTGGAGGGACTGAGCTCTGGAAACACCATATATTTT
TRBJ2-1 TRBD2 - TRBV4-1 CASSPRKRENYNEQFF TGCGCCAGCAGCCCCCGGAAGCGGGAGAACTACAATGAGCAGTTCTTC
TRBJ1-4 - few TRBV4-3 CASSQALQRGEKLFF TGCGCCAGCAGCCAAGCCCTTCAACGGGGTGAAAAACTGTTTTTT
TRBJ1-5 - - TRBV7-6 CASSPGGASNQPQHF TGTGCCAGCAGCCCGGGGGGGGCGAGCAATCAGCCCCAGCATTTT
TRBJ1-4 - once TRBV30 CAWTQTRVGGQDEKLFF TGTGCCTGGACCCAAACGAGGGTGGGGGGGCAAGATGAAAAACTGTTTTTT
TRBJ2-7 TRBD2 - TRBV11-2 CASSPSTSGSCYEQYF TGTGCCAGCAGCCCATCTACTAGCGGGAGTTGTTACGAGCAGTACTTC
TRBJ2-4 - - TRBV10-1 CASSVRGKNIQYF TGCGCCAGCAGCGTCAGGGGTAAAAACATTCAGTACTTC
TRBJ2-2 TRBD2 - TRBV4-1 CASSQDSTSGDTGELFF TGCGCCAGCAGCCAAGATAGCACTAGCGGGGACACCGGGGAGCTGTTTTTT
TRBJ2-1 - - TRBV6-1 CASSAGQLYNEQFF TGTGCCAGCAGTGCCGGACAGCTTTACAATGAGCAGTTCTTC
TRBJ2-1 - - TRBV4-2 CASSQDLSATSYNEQFF TGTGCCAGCAGCCAAGATTTAAGCGCTACTTCCTACAATGAGCAGTTCTTC
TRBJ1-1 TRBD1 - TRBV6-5 CASVPTGGWFTEAFF TGTGCCAGCGTACCCACAGGGGGGTGGTTCACTGAAGCTTTCTTT
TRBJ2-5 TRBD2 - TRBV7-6 CASSRTSAETQYF TGTGCCAGCAGCAGGACTAGCGCGGAGACCCAGTACTTC
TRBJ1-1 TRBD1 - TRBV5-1 CASSLVRTGMNTEAFF TGCGCCAGCAGCTTGGTGCGGACAGGGATGAACACTGAAGCTTTCTTT
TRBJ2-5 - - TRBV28 CASRGHQETQYF TGTGCCAGCAGGGGCCACCAAGAGACCCAGTACTTC
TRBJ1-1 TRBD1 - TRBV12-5 CASGLPRPGQGAERNTEAFF TGTGCTAGTGGTTTGCCAAGACCGGGACAGGGGGCGGAAAGGAACACTGAAGCTTTCTTT
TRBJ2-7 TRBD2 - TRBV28 CASSLFRGEQLAGARYEQYF TGTGCCAGCAGTTTATTTCGAGGAGAACAGCTAGCGGGAGCAAGGTACGAGCAGTACTTC
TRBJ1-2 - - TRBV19 CASSPNEVGYTF TGTGCCAGTAGTCCAAACGAGGTTGGCTACACCTTC
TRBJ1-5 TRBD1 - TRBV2 CASSAGTGDQPQHF TGTGCCAGCAGTGCCGGGACAGGGGATCAGCCCCAGCATTTT
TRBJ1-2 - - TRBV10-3 CAISEAVERYGYTF TGTGCCATCAGTGAAGCAGTAGAGAGGTATGGCTACACCTTC
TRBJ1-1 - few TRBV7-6 CASSPNGRGPHEAFF TGTGCCAGCAGCCCCAACGGCAGGGGTCCCCATGAAGCTTTCTTT
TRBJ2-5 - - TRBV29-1 CSVGGVTQYF TGCAGCGTCGGAGGGGTGACCCAGTACTTC
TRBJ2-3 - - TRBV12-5 CALERASTDTQYF TGTGCTCTTGAGCGAGCTAGCACAGATACGCAGTATTTT
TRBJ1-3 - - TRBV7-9 CASSQGTFSSGNTIYF TGTGCCAGCAGCCAGGGGACCTTTAGCTCTGGAAACACCATATATTTT
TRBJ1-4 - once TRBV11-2 CASSLYQGQEEDEKLFF TGTGCCAGCAGCTTATACCAGGGCCAGGAAGAGGATGAAAAACTGTTTTTT
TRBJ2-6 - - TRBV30 CAWRRGDSPFLTLSGANVLTF TGTGCCTGGAGGCGGGGGGACAGTCCTTTTCTCACGCTCTCTGGGGCCAACGTCCTGACTTTC
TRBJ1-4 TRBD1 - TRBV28 CASSDRGHPNEKLFF TGTGCCAGCAGTGACAGGGGGCATCCTAATGAAAAACTGTTTTTT
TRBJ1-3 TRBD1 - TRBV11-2 CASSLGQGKGNTIYF TGTGCCAGCAGCCTTGGACAGGGCAAGGGAAACACCATATATTTT
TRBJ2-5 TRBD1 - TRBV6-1 CASGDRGHQETQYF TGTGCCAGTGGGGACAGGGGGCACCAAGAGACCCAGTACTTC
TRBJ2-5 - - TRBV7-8 CASSLDSGEETQYF TGTGCCAGCAGCTTAGATTCAGGGGAAGAGACCCAGTACTTC
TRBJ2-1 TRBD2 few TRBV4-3 CASSQDTSGRNNEQFF TGCGCCAGCAGCCAAGACACTAGCGGGCGAAACAATGAGCAGTTCTTC
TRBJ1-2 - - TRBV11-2 CASSLDRNYGYTF TGTGCCAGCAGCTTAGACAGGAACTATGGCTACACCTTC
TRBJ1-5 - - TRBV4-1 CASSPDRHVSQPQHF TGCGCCAGCAGTCCCGACAGGCACGTTAGCCAGCCCCAGCATTTT
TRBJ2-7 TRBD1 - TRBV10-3 CAISERDRGSYEQYF TGTGCCATCAGTGAGAGGGACAGGGGCTCCTACGAGCAGTACTTC
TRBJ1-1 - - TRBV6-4 CASSLTMGGTEAFF TGTGCCAGCAGCTTAACCATGGGAGGGACTGAAGCTTTCTTT
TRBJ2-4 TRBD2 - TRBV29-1 CSVDRGDIQYF TGCAGCGTTGACCGGGGGGACATTCAGTACTTC